Listed below are T cell receptor beta chains from one sample, sequenced in a study of T cells in lung cancer brain metastases. Clones were read by immunoSEQ multiplex PCR, and TCRdb kept only the in-frame ones, dropping some. Of approximately 4,900 clones listed, roughly 84% are singletons. The sequenced sample consisted of tumor tissue from the primary lung tumor. These receptor sequences come from a woman in her forties or fifties with non-small cell lung cancer. Both conserved end residues are part of each CDR3. The order of the fields is CDR3 protein, J gene, V gene.

CDR3: CASGLGQLYNEQFF
J: TRBJ2-1
V: TRBV18

CDR3: CASSHPGTGVIGNQPQHF
J: TRBJ1-5
V: TRBV4-1

CDR3: CARTGTGGAEQYF
J: TRBJ2-7
V: TRBV2

CDR3: CASKGFLDQPQHF
J: TRBJ1-5
V: TRBV2

CDR3: CASSQTGFNQETQYF
J: TRBJ2-5
V: TRBV7-8

CDR3: CASSSPLTSGRAYEQYF
J: TRBJ2-7
V: TRBV13

CDR3: CAWSAQGPGNTIYF
J: TRBJ1-3
V: TRBV30

CDR3: CASKGWGPNVNYGYTF
J: TRBJ1-2
V: TRBV7-7

CDR3: CASSLGQGDLNTEAFF
J: TRBJ1-1
V: TRBV7-9

CDR3: CASSLLTGTGTDTQYF
J: TRBJ2-3
V: TRBV5-1

CDR3: CASRTGTPYNKQFF
J: TRBJ2-1
V: TRBV27

CDR3: CASSKGTSADPQKQYF
J: TRBJ2-7
V: TRBV21-1

CDR3: CASSLAISGLGNTIYF
J: TRBJ1-3
V: TRBV5-1

CDR3: CAISSRSGETQYF
J: TRBJ2-5
V: TRBV10-3

CDR3: CASRLPGKDQPQHF
J: TRBJ1-5
V: TRBV2

CDR3: CASSLDRLETQYF
J: TRBJ2-5
V: TRBV6-1

CDR3: CASSLGGSGETQYF
J: TRBJ2-5
V: TRBV5-1

CDR3: CTSSTYNQPQHF
J: TRBJ1-5
V: TRBV19

CDR3: CASSLEMAGWPFGYTF
J: TRBJ1-2
V: TRBV7-8

CDR3: CATGTDLYSYTF
J: TRBJ1-2
V: TRBV19

CDR3: CASSFELAGVHEQYF
J: TRBJ2-7
V: TRBV28

CDR3: CASSLRGETQYF
J: TRBJ2-5
V: TRBV27